What follows is one TCR beta chain and its context. Clones were sequenced by immunoSEQ multiplex PCR, and TCRdb holds only the in-frame ones, with some missing. The sample comprises about 53,000 clones, approximately 88% of which are singletons, and 3.5% to 5.5% rests with the top ten. The data were taken from a study of OX40 agonist ivuxolimab in advanced cancers. The origin of this receptor is an adult with an advanced solid tumor such as melanoma, head and neck, liver or kidney cancer. Specimen: CD4+ or CD8+ T cells sorted from blood, collected in a trial of the OX40 agonist ivuxolimab.

This chain's CDR3 is CASSYPPMNTEAFF. CDR3 DNA sequence: TGTGCCAGCAGCTACCCCCCCATGAACACTGAAGCTTTCTTT. This rearrangement joins TRBV13 to TRBJ1-1, with unresolved D. The germline V gene has CDR1 PRHDT and CDR2 FYEKMQ (reference sequence). The CDR3 totals 14 residues. The V end lost 4 bases, the J end lost 0 bases, and 9 bases lay between the germline ends.